This T cell receptor beta chain emerged from a study of Graves' ophthalmopathy and Graves' hyperthyroidism. Points from the study as a whole: The study's model predicted ophthalmopathy progression at about 68% sensitivity and about 72% specificity.

Per the germline V gene, CDR1 is MDHEN and CDR2 is SYDVKM. This CDR3 is 15 amino acids long. The V gene end was trimmed by 3 bases and the J gene end by 7 bases; junction bases not matched to a gene: 8. For repertoire sequencing, the TCR beta CDR3 regions were amplified from RNA transcripts. The first-round RT-PCR employed HTBI primers together with the Qiagen OneStep RT-PCR kit. A multiplex PCR was then performed as the second round. In TCRdb, the multiplex PCR reads were re-called with MiXCR into one record per CDR3 protein. The sample lists 150,000 or so distinct CDR3 sequences; 35% to 45% were seen once. This clonotype was detected ten times or more. Its target is not known.

The rearrangement joins TRBV28 to TRBJ1-5; 8 bases align to TRBD1. The sequence derives from a man younger than 45 with Graves' ophthalmopathy. The sample consisted of peripheral blood. The CDR3 coding sequence is TGTGCCAGCAGTTTCGCTGACAGGGGCCACCAGCCCCAGCATTTT. It yields the protein CASSFADRGHQPQHF.